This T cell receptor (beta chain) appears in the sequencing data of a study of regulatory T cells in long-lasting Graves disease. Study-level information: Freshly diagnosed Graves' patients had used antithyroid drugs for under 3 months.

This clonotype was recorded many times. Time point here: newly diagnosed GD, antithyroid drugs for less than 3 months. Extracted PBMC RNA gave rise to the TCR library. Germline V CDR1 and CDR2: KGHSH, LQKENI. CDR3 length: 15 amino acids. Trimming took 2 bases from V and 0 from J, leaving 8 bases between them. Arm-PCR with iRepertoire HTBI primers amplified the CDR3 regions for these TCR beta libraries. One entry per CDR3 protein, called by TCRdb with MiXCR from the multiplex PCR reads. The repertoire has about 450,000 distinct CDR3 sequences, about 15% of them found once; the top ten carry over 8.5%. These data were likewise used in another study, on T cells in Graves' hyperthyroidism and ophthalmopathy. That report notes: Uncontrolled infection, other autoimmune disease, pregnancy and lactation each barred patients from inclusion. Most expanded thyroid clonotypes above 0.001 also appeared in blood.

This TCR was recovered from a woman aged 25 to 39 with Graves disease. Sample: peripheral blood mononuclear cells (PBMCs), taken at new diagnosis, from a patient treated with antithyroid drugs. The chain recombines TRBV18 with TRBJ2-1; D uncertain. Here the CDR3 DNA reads TGTGCCAGCTCACCATCTCTGGACTCCTACAATGAGCAGTTCTTC. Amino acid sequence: CASSPSLDSYNEQFF. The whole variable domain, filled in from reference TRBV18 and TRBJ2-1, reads NAGVMQNPRHLVRRRGQEARLRCSPMKGHSHVYWYRQLPEEGLKFMVYLQKENIIDESGMPKERFSAEFPKEGPSILRIQQVVRGDSAAYFCASSPSLDSYNEQFFGPGTRLTVL.